The sequence of this TCR beta chain was determined in a study of blood T cell repertoires in COVID-19. CDR1 and CDR2 (germline): PRHDT, FYEKMQ (reference sequence). The V segment lost 5 bases and the J segment 3 bases; nucleotides outside the gene matches: 3. There are 15 residues in the CDR3. This clone was recorded once. Clones were sequenced by immunoSEQ multiplex PCR, and TCRdb holds only the in-frame ones, with some missing. The sample shows approximately 300,000 clones, roughly 90% of them seen only once. V is TRBV13 and J is TRBJ2-7; TRBD2 matches at 14 bases. The sequenced sample consisted of PBMCs or T cells enriched from blood (not recorded which). The sequence derives from a woman aged 25 to 39 who had recovered from COVID-19. The CDR3 reads CASSVTSGRDYEQYF. The DNA for the CDR3 is TGTGCCAGCAGCGTGACTAGCGGGAGGGACTACGAGCAGTACTTC.